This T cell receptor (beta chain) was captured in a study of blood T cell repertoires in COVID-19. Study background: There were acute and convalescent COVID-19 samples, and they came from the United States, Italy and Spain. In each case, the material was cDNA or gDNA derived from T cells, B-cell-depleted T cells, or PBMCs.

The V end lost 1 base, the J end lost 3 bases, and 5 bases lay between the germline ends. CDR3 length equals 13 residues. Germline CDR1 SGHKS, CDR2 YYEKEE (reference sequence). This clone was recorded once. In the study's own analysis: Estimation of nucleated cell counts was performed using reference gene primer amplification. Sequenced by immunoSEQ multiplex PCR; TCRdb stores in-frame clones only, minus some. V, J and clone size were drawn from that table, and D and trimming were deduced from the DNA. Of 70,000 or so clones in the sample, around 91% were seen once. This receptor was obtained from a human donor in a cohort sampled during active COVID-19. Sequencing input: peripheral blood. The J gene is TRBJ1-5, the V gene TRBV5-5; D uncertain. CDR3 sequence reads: CASSLTDNQPQHF. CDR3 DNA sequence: TGTGCCAGCAGCTTGACAGACAATCAGCCCCAGCATTTT. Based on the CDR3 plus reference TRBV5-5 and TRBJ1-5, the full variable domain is DAGVTQSPTHLIKTRGQQVTLRCSPISGHKSVSWYQQVLGQGPQFIFQYYEKEERGRGNFPDRFSARQFPNYSSELNVNALLLGDSALYLCASSLTDNQPQHFGDGTRLSIL.